A selection of T cell receptor beta chains follows, all from one sample in a study of post-analysis software for immune sequencing data. TCRdb reprocessed the PCR reads with MiXCR, giving one entry per CDR3 protein. The data contain hundreds of thousands of distinct CDR3 sequences, roughly half of them singletons. The sequenced sample consisted of blood. The receptor source for this set is a girl aged 5 to 17 with multiple sclerosis. Both conserved end residues are part of each CDR3. D genes are given only for firm matches. Size is stated for part of the rows, as once, few or many counts, or as a class when the clone is expanded.

v_gene,d_gene,j_gene,abundance,CDR3nt,CDR3aa
TRBV5-5,NA,TRBJ2-5,NA,TGTGCCAGCAGCTCTCCCGGGGTTCAAGGGACCCAGTACTTC,CASSSPGVQGTQYF
TRBV20-1,NA,TRBJ2-7,few,TGCAGTGCTAGGGCCTATACGCCCTACGAGCAGTACTTC,CSARAYTPYEQYF
TRBV7-9,TRBD1,TRBJ2-7,NA,TGTGCCAGCAGAGAGGGACAGGGCCGTTACGAGCAGTACTTC,CASREGQGRYEQYF
TRBV5-1,NA,TRBJ2-1,NA,TGCGCCAGCAGCTTGGGGCCCGTATCCTACAATGAGCAGTTCTTC,CASSLGPVSYNEQFF
TRBV7-2,NA,TRBJ2-1,NA,TGTGCCAGCAGCTCGACCGGGACGAAAAACAATGAGCAGTTCTTC,CASSSTGTKNNEQFF
TRBV6-5,TRBD1,TRBJ1-1,once,TGTGCCAGCAACCACCTACAGGGGACCACTGAAGCTTTCTTT,CASNHLQGTTEAFF
TRBV14,TRBD2,TRBJ2-3,NA,TGTGCCAGCAGCCAAGTCTGGGGTAGCGGGAGTCCCACAGATACGCAGTATTTT,CASSQVWGSGSPTDTQYF
TRBV12-3/TRBV12-4,NA,TRBJ2-3,NA,TGTGCCAGCAGTTCCCATGATAGGTCAGATACGCAGTATTTT,CASSSHDRSDTQYF
TRBV20-1,NA,TRBJ1-6,NA,TGCAGTGCTACCCGGGAGTCGACTAATTCACCCCTCCACTTT,CSATRESTNSPLHF
TRBV10-3,TRBD1,TRBJ2-3,NA,TGTGCCATCAGTCTTGGTACAGGGGGAACAGATACGCAGTATTTT,CAISLGTGGTDTQYF
TRBV5-1,TRBD1,TRBJ2-7,few,TGTGCCAGCAGTAACAGGGGGAGCTCCTACGAGCAGTACTTC,CASSNRGSSYEQYF
TRBV11-2,TRBD2,TRBJ2-1,NA,TGTGCCAGCCGCGGGCGGGGGAGCTCCTACAATGAGCAGTTCTTC,CASRGRGSSYNEQFF
TRBV7-2,TRBD1,TRBJ2-3,NA,TGTGCCAGCAGCTTCCGAGAGGGGGCAGGGACAGATACGCAGTATTTT,CASSFREGAGTDTQYF
TRBV18,TRBD1,TRBJ2-7,NA,TGTGCCAGCTCACCGGGACAGGGTATATTACACGAGCAGTACTTC,CASSPGQGILHEQYF
TRBV20-1,TRBD2,TRBJ2-3,NA,TGCAGTGCGATCGGACTAGCGGGAATAAGCACAGATACGCAGTATTTT,CSAIGLAGISTDTQYF
TRBV20-1,NA,TRBJ1-1,NA,TGCAGTGCTAATGTTCTCATGAACACTGAAGCTTTCTTT,CSANVLMNTEAFF
TRBV6-5,NA,TRBJ2-5,few,TGTGCCAGCAGCCGGGAGCAGGAGCAGTACTTC,CASSREQEQYF
TRBV15,TRBD1,TRBJ2-7,few,TGTGCCACCAGCAGAGCCGGGACAGCCTACGAGCAGTACTTC,CATSRAGTAYEQYF
TRBV20-1,NA,TRBJ2-7,NA,TGCAGTGTTAGGACGGATTCACCCCCTTACGAGCAGTACTTC,CSVRTDSPPYEQYF
TRBV3-1,NA,TRBJ2-1,NA,TGTGCCAGCAGCTTCAGACCGGGGCTTAATGATGAGCAGTTCTTC,CASSFRPGLNDEQFF
TRBV29-1,TRBD2,TRBJ2-1,once,TGCAGCGCCGGCCGGGACTATGCCAATGAGCAGTTCTTC,CSAGRDYANEQFF
TRBV15,TRBD2,TRBJ2-7,few,TGTGCCACCAGTAGAGCGGCTAGCGGCTCCTACGAGCAGTACTTC,CATSRAASGSYEQYF
TRBV7-8,NA,TRBJ2-7,NA,TGTGCCAGCAGCTCAAAATCAGGGGCAACCTACGAGCAGTACTTC,CASSSKSGATYEQYF
TRBV9,NA,TRBJ2-5,NA,TGTGCCAGCAGCGTAGGGACGGTACGGGAGACCCAGTACTTC,CASSVGTVRETQYF
TRBV5-1,NA,TRBJ2-7,NA,TGCGCCAGCAGCTCTCGAGAATACGAGCAGTACTTC,CASSSREYEQYF
TRBV7-2,NA,TRBJ1-2,NA,TGTGCCAGCAGCTTACGGGGGCGCAAGGATGGCTACACCTTC,CASSLRGRKDGYTF
TRBV29-1,TRBD1,TRBJ2-2,NA,TGCAGCGTTGGGGGACAGATGAACACCGGGGAGCTGTTTTTT,CSVGGQMNTGELFF
TRBV20-1,TRBD2,TRBJ2-5,few,TGCAGTGCTAGTAGGCTAGCGGGGGTAGCGACCCAGTACTTC,CSASRLAGVATQYF
TRBV12-3/TRBV12-4,NA,TRBJ2-1,NA,TGTGCCAGCAGTTTAACGGGGGGCCGATCGAGTGAGCAGTTCTTC,CASSLTGGRSSEQFF
TRBV7-8,TRBD1,TRBJ2-7,NA,TGTGCCAGCAGTACACAGGGGGTCGTTTACGAGCAGTACTTC,CASSTQGVVYEQYF
TRBV7-3,NA,TRBJ2-1,NA,TGTGCCAGCAGCTTAAAGGTTAGCGGCTACAATGAGCAGTTCTTC,CASSLKVSGYNEQFF
TRBV7-9,NA,TRBJ2-3,NA,TGTGCCAGCAGCTTAAGGATAGCGGTCCTCCGACGCACAGATACGCAGTATTTT,CASSLRIAVLRRTDTQYF
TRBV7-6,NA,TRBJ2-1,NA,TGTGCCAGCAGCTTCCTCTCTGACAGAGACAATGAGCAGTTCTTC,CASSFLSDRDNEQFF
TRBV24-1,NA,TRBJ2-1,NA,TGTGCCACCAGTGATCGGTCAGCTGGAGCCTACAATGAGCAGTTCTTC,CATSDRSAGAYNEQFF
TRBV29-1,TRBD1,TRBJ1-2,once,TGCAGCGTAGAGGGACAGAACTATGGCTACACCTTC,CSVEGQNYGYTF
TRBV2,NA,TRBJ2-5,few,TGTGCCAGCACACATGGAGGGGGGATACAAGAGACCCAGTACTTC,CASTHGGGIQETQYF
TRBV20-1,TRBD1,TRBJ2-6,many,TGCAGTGCTAGAGACGGACAGGGCTTTTCTTCCTCTGGGGCCAACGTCCTGACTTTC,CSARDGQGFSSSGANVLTF
TRBV29-1,TRBD1,TRBJ1-2,few,TGCAGCGTGGACAGGGCCGGATCGGGATATGGCTACACCTTC,CSVDRAGSGYGYTF
TRBV7-8,NA,TRBJ1-2,NA,TGTGCCAGCAGCTTACGGGCGGCAAGCTATGGCTACACCTTC,CASSLRAASYGYTF
TRBV29-1,TRBD1,TRBJ2-1,few,TGCAGCGCCATGCGGACAGGGAGCGGGCAGTTCTTC,CSAMRTGSGQFF
TRBV5-1,NA,TRBJ2-1,few,TGCGCCAGCAATGAACAGGCTAACTACAATGAGCAGTTCTTC,CASNEQANYNEQFF
TRBV29-1,NA,TRBJ2-1,NA,TGCAGCGTTGGGGGGACTGTCTACAATGAGCAGTTCTTC,CSVGGTVYNEQFF
TRBV11-2,TRBD1,TRBJ2-5,few,TGTGCCAGCAGCCCGGGACAGCCTAGATGGGAGACCCAGTACTTC,CASSPGQPRWETQYF
TRBV2,NA,TRBJ2-1,NA,TGTGCCAGCAGTGCCGGGATGTCCTACAATGAGCAGTTCTTC,CASSAGMSYNEQFF
TRBV10-3,TRBD2,TRBJ2-1,NA,TGTGCCATCAGTGACCCGGGACTAGCGTCTAAGGGGCGCTACAATGAGCAGTTCTTC,CAISDPGLASKGRYNEQFF
TRBV7-2,NA,TRBJ1-5,NA,TGTGCCAGCACAACAGGACACAATCAGCCCCAGCATTTT,CASTTGHNQPQHF
TRBV6-2/TRBV6-3,TRBD2,TRBJ2-6,NA,TGTGCCAGCAGTATACCGGGACTAGGAATGGCTGGGGCCAACGTCCTGACTTTC,CASSIPGLGMAGANVLTF
TRBV4-2,NA,TRBJ1-6,few,TGTGCCAGCAGCCAAGACCTTTCAGGGTATAATTCACCCCTCCACTTT,CASSQDLSGYNSPLHF
TRBV25-1,TRBD2,TRBJ2-3,NA,TGTGCCAGCAGTGAATATGGGAGGGACACAGATACGCAGTATTTT,CASSEYGRDTDTQYF
TRBV6-1,NA,TRBJ2-7,NA,TGTGCCAGCAGGAGGGGGATCTACGAGCAGTACTTC,CASRRGIYEQYF
TRBV5-5,TRBD2,TRBJ2-3,NA,TGTGCCAGCAACTCATTAAAGACGGGGGGGCCTAACACAGATACGCAGTATTTT,CASNSLKTGGPNTDTQYF
TRBV15,TRBD2,TRBJ2-7,few,TGTGCCACCAGCAGAGAACTAGCGGTCTACGAGCAGTACTTC,CATSRELAVYEQYF
TRBV12-3/TRBV12-4,TRBD1,TRBJ2-3,few,TGTGCCAGCAGTTTAGACAGGGGGATAGCGGATACGCAGTATTTT,CASSLDRGIADTQYF
TRBV25-1,NA,TRBJ2-1,few,TGTGCCAGCAGTGATTCCCTGACTGAGCAGTTCTTC,CASSDSLTEQFF
TRBV29-1,NA,TRBJ1-1,NA,TGCAGCGGCATAAGCTACCGGGACGCATGGACGGCGAACACTGAAGCTTTCTTT,CSGISYRDAWTANTEAFF
TRBV5-5,NA,TRBJ1-5,few,TGTGCCAGCAGCTTGGGCGTCGGAAGCAATCAGCCCCAGCATTTT,CASSLGVGSNQPQHF
TRBV20-1,TRBD2,TRBJ2-3,NA,TGCAGTGCTCCTCAGCTAGCGGGTCCGGCGAATACGCAGTATTTT,CSAPQLAGPANTQYF
TRBV12-3/TRBV12-4,TRBD2,TRBJ2-1,NA,TGTGCCAGCAGTTTTCCGGGACTAGCGGGTTACAATGAGCAGTTCTTC,CASSFPGLAGYNEQFF